Sequencing of this T cell receptor beta chain was carried out in a study of T cell responses to AZD1222 COVID-19 vaccine. Whole-study findings and limits: Repertoire sampling occurred only after the peak T cell response. Regions 160-218 and 743-854 held dominance among vaccine-associated CD4 TCRs, which spanned spike. Compared with day 0, the breadth and depth of the Spike-specific TCR repertoire rose significantly after two doses of AZD1222.

Only in-frame clones appear in the TCRdb table, and some are missing; sequencing was by immunoSEQ multiplex PCR. The data show 60,000 to 85,000 clones, around 87% seen once. Regarding this clone: Antigen: not known.

Analyses pooled second doses at about 4 or about 12 weeks. The CDR3 loop spans 15 amino acids. CDR1 SGHNT and CDR2 YYREEE come from the germline V gene (reference sequence). V shed 3 bases, J shed 8 bases, and the junction held 11 bases outside the gene matches. The TCR originated in an adult who received the AZD1222 COVID-19 vaccine. The chain carries TRBV5-4 and TRBJ1-2; 9 bases match TRBD1. The source material was peripheral blood, sampled 28 days after the second AZD1222 dose. This chain's CDR3 is CASSSWDRVGWGYTF. The CDR3, as DNA: TGTGCCAGCAGCTCGTGGGACAGGGTCGGGTGGGGCTACACCTTC.